This TCR beta chain was sequenced in a study of blood T cell repertoires in COVID-19. Original analysis: For nucleated cells, counts were estimated from reference gene primer amplification. TCRdb's table, derived via immunoSEQ multiplex PCR, lists solely in-frame clones and lacks some. The V and J calls and the clone size are those of that table, but D and trimming were determined from the DNA. This sample carries around 99,000 clones, around 79% of them seen once, and the ten largest clones take about a sixth. From germline, CDR1 is MNHEY and CDR2 SVGEGT. The germline V and J ends were trimmed by 0 bases and 0 bases, with 16 bases remaining between them. This CDR3 is built from 18 residues.

V gene TRBV6-2 or TRBV6-3 combines with J gene TRBJ2-3, with D tentatively TRBD2 (5 bases). Sequenced sample: peripheral blood. This TCR derives from a woman of 80 years or more with active or convalescent COVID-19. In nucleotides, the CDR3 is TGTGCCAGCAGTTACTCGACGTCCGGGGAAGGGAGCACAGATACGCAGTATTTT. It specifies CASSYSTSGEGSTDTQYF.